This TCR beta chain was captured in a study of beta chain features in type 1 diabetes. Study-wide results and limits: Equally in patients and controls, shorter templates might have been favored by PCR. In every one of the four CD4+ subsets, TCRB CDR3s were moderately but significantly shorter in Type 1 diabetes patients. More deletions and fewer insertions at VDJ junctions were found in patients with type 1 diabetes.

In the case of this clone: Its target is not known.

Isolated RNA was reverse transcribed in full, so expressed TCRB transcripts were sequenced. Measured with immunoSEQ multiplex PCR; TCRdb has only the in-frame clones, and not every one. The repertoire holds 300,000 or so clones, with about a tenth as singletons. The sample comprised central memory CD4+ T cells from blood. This clonotype originated in a man younger than 40 with type 1 diabetes.

CDR3 in DNA: TGTGCCAGCAACAGACAGGGGCTACACGAGCAGTACTTC. Translation: CASNRQGLHEQYF. The chain carries TRBV6-6 and TRBJ2-7, with 8 bases matching TRBD1. The germline V gene has CDR1 MNHNY and CDR2 SVGAGI (reference sequence). Trimming at V came to 7 bases and at J to 5 bases, leaving 7 bases not matched to a gene. CDR3 size: 13 residues.